These 9 T cell receptor beta chains were all obtained from the same sample, sequenced in a study of T cell repertoires in cytomegalovirus infection. No antigen has been identified for these receptors. TCRdb re-analysed the reads in MiXCR, keeping a single row per CDR3 protein. There are around 360,000 distinct CDR3 sequences in the sample; about 34% occur only once, and approximately 13% lies in the top ten. This specimen consisted of cultured PBMCs, obtained from culture after CMV antigen stimulation. All receptors derive from a human donor in good health (CMV status not recorded). Some clones in this sample may be carry-over from other donors' samples.

The chain is built from TRBV11-2 and TRBJ1-1; D is ambiguous. Germline V CDR1 and CDR2: SGHAT, FQNNGV. There are 15 residues in the CDR3. V lost 0 bases and J lost 8, with 16 bases in between. This CDR3 reads CASSLEGIGRQEAFF. The CDR3 DNA follows: TGTGCCAGCAGCTTAGAAGGTATCGGCCGTCAAGAAGCTTTCTTT.

In its sample, this clonotype was seen a few times. The genes are TRBV6-6 and TRBJ2-7; 12 positions agree with TRBD1. V lost 2 bases to trimming and J lost 6 bases; unmatched junction nucleotides: 5. The CDR3 has 15 residues. Per germline, CDR1 MNHNY and CDR2 SVGAGI (reference sequence). CDR3 nucleotides: TGTGCCAGCAGTTACACCCGGGACAGGGGGCGCGAGCAGTACTTC. This encodes CASSYTRDRGREQYF.

J is TRBJ1-1 and V is TRBV12-3 or TRBV12-4; 8 bases agree with TRBD1. The CDR3 length is 15 residues. V shed 5 bases, J shed 5 bases, and the junction held 10 bases outside the gene matches. The CDR3 DNA is TGTGCCAGCAGTCCCGGACAGGGAAAATTGACTGAAGCTTTCTTT. This codes for CASSPGQGKLTEAFF.

The chain has TRBV7-2 and TRBJ1-4; D perhaps matches TRBD1 (5 bases). There are 14 residues in the CDR3. Germline V gives CDR1 SGHTA, CDR2 FQGNSA. Trimming stripped 3 bases from V and 4 bases from J, with 9 bases between. CDR3 in amino acids: CASSFAGGNEKLFF. CDR3 nucleotide sequence: TGTGCCAGCAGCTTTGCGGGGGGTAATGAAAAACTGTTTTTT.

This clonotype was counted a few times. J is TRBJ1-2 and V is TRBV7-6; D call uncertain. The length of the CDR3 is 14 residues. The V gene lost 4 bases and the J gene lost 0 bases, with 9 bases spanning the gap. Looked up from germline, CDR1 is SGHVS and CDR2 is FNYEAQ. CDR3 sequence: CASSYRWANYGYTF. CDR3 coding DNA: TGTGCCAGCAGCTACCGCTGGGCTAACTATGGCTACACCTTC.

V gene TRBV11-2 combines with J gene TRBJ2-1; D gene unclear. Trimming pared 5 bases from V and 8 bases from J, leaving 7 bases between. The CDR3 is made up of 11 amino acids. CDR1 and CDR2 (germline): SGHAT, FQNNGV. CDR3 amino acids: CASSPWHEQFF. CDR3 nucleotide sequence: TGTGCCAGCAGCCCTTGGCATGAGCAGTTCTTC.

This clonotype was seen a handful of times. The J gene is TRBJ1-5, the V gene TRBV7-2, with D possibly being TRBD1 (6 bases). V was clipped by 1 base and J by 7 bases, with 14 bases between them. The germline CDR1 and CDR2 sequences are SGHTA and FQGNSA. The CDR3 runs to 15 residues. CDR3 in amino acids: CASSLVSGVSQPQHF. As DNA, the CDR3 is TGTGCCAGCAGCTTAGTTTCAGGGGTGAGCCAGCCCCAGCATTTT.

This clonotype was recorded a few times. The chain uses TRBV12-3 or TRBV12-4 and TRBJ2-6; D might be TRBD1 or TRBD2, each matching 5 bases. CDR3 size: 15 residues. The germline V and J ends were trimmed by 8 bases and 9 bases, with 20 bases remaining between them. CDR3 sequence reads: CASSPGTTLGNVLTF. The CDR3 DNA reads TGTGCCAGCTCCCCCGGGACGACTTTAGGCAACGTCCTGACTTTC.

This clonotype has more than one count but fewer than ten. The genes are TRBV11-2 and TRBJ2-6; 7 positions match TRBD2. CDR3 length: 17 residues. Germline assignment: CDR1 SGHAT and CDR2 FQNNGV. Trimming cost V 1 base and J 2 bases; bases outside gene matches: 5. DNA of the CDR3: TGTGCCAGCAGCTTAGGGGAGGGCCTAGCTGGGGCCAACGTCCTGACTTTC. Protein product: CASSLGEGLAGANVLTF. Combining the CDR3 with reference TRBV11-2 and TRBJ2-6 gives the whole variable domain EAGVAQSPRYKIIEKRQSVAFWCNPISGHATLYWYQQILGQGPKLLIQFQNNGVVDDSQLPKDRFSAERLKGVDSTLKIQPAKLEDSAVYLCASSLGEGLAGANVLTFGAGSRLTVL.